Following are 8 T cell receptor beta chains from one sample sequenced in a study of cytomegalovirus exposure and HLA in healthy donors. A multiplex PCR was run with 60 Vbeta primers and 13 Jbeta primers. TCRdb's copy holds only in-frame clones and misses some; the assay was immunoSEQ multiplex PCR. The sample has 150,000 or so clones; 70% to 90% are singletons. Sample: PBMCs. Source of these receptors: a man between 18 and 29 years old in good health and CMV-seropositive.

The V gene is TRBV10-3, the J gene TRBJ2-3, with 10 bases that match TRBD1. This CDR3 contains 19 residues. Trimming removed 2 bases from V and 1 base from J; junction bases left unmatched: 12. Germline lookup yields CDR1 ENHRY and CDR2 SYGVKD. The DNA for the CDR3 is TGTGCCATCAGTGAGCGGGACAGGGGAACTAGAGACGGCACAGATACGCAGTATTTT. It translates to CAISERDRGTRDGTDTQYF.

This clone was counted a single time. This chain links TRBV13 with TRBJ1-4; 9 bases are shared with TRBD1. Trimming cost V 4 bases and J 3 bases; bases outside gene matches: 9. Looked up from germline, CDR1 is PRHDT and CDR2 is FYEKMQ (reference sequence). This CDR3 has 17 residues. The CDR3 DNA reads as TGTGCCAGCAGCTCCGGGACAGGGATGGTATCTAATGAAAAACTGTTTTTT. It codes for CASSSGTGMVSNEKLFF.

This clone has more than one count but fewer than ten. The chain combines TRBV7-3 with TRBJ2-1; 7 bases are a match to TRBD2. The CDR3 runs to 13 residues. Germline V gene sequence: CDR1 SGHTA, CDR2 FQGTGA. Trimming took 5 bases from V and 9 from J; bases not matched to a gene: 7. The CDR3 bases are TGTGCCAGCAGCCCTCAGGGCGGGGGTGAGCAGTTCTTC. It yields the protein CASSPQGGGEQFF.

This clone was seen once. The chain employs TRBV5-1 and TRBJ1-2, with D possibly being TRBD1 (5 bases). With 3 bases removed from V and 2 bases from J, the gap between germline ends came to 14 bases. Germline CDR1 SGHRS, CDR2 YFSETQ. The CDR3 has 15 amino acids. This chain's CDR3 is CASSSARTQNYGYTF. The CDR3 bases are TGCGCCAGCAGCTCCGCCAGGACACAGAACTATGGCTACACCTTC.

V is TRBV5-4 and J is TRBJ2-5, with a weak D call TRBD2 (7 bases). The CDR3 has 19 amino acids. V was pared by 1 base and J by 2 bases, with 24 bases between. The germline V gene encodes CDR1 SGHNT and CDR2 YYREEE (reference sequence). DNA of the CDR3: TGTGCCAGCAGCTTGTCGGCCAGGGGAGGGGGGATAGGGCAAGAGACCCAGTACTTC. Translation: CASSLSARGGGIGQETQYF. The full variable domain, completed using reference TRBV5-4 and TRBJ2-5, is ETGVTQSPTHLIKTRGQQVTLRCSSQSGHNTVSWYQQALGQGPQFIFQYYREEENGRGNFPPRFSGLQFPNYSSELNVNALELDDSALYLCASSLSARGGGIGQETQYFGPGTRLLVL.

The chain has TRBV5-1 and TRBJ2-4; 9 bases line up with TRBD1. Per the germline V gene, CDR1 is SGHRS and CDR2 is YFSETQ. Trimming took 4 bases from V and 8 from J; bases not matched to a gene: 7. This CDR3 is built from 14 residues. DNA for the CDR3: TGCGCCAGCAGCGGAGGACAGGGGAGGGACATTCAGTACTTC. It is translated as CASSGGQGRDIQYF.

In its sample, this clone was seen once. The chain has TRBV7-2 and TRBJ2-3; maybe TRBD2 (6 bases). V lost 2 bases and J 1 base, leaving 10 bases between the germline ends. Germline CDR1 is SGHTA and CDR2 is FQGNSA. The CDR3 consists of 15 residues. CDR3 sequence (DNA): TGTGCCAGCAGCTTAAGGGACTTGGGCACAGATACGCAGTATTTT. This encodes CASSLRDLGTDTQYF. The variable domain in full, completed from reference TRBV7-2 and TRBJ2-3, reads GAGVSQSPSNKVTEKGKDVELRCDPISGHTALYWYRQSLGQGLEFLIYFQGNSAPDKSGLPSDRFSAERTGGSVSTLTIQRTQQEDSAVYLCASSLRDLGTDTQYFGPGTRLTVL.

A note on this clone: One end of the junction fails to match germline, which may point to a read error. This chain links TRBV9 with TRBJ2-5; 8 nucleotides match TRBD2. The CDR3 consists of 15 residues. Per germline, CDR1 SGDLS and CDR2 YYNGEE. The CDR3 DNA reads TGTGCCAGCAGCGCGAGCGGGGGACTGCAAGAGGCCCAGTACTTC. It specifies CASSASGGLQEAQYF.